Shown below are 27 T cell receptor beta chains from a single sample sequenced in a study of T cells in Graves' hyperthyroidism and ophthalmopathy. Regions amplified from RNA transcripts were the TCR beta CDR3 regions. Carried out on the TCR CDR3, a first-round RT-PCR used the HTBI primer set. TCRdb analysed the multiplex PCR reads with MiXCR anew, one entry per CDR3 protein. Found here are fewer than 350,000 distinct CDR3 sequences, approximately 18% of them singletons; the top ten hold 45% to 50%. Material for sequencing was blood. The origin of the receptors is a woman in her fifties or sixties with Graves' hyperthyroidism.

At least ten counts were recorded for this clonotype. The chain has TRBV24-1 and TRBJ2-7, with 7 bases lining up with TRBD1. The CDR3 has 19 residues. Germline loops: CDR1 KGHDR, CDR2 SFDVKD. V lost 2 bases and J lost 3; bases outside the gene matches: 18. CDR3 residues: CATSDCPRRQGFWGYEQYV. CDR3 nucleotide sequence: TGTGCCACCAGTGATTGCCCACGAAGACAGGGCTTTTGGGGCTACGAGCAGTACGTC.

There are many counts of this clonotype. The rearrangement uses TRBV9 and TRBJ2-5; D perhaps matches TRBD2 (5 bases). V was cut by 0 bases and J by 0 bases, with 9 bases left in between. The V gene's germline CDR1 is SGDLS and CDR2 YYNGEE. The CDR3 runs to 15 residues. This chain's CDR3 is CASSVAGTYQETQYF. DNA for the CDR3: TGTGCCAGCAGCGTAGCGGGAACCTACCAAGAGACCCAGTACTTC.

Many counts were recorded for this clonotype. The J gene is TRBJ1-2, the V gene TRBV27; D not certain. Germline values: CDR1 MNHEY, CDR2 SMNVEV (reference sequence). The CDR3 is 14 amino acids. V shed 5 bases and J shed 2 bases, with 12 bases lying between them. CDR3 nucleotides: TGTGCCAGCAGTCCAGGCGGGGAGAACTATGGCTACACCTTC. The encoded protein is CASSPGGENYGYTF.

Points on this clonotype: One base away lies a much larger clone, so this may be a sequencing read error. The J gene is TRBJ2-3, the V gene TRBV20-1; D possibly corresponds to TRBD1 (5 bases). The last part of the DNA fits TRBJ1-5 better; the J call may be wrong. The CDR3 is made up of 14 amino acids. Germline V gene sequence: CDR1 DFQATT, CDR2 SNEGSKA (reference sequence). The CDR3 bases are TGCAGTGCTAGAGGACTAGCGGACACAGATACGCAGCATTTT. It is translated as CSARGLADTDTQHF.

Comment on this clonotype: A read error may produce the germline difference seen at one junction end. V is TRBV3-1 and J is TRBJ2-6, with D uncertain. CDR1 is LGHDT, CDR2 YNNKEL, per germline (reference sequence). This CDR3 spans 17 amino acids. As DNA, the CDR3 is TGTCCCAGCAGCCAAGCGCATAAGAGCTCTGGGGCCAACGTCCTGACTTTC. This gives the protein CPSSQAHKSSGANVLTF.

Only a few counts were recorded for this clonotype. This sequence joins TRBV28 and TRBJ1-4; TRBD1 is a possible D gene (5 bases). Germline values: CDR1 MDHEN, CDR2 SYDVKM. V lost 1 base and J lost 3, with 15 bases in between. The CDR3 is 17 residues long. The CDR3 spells CASSLSRMGPANEKLFF. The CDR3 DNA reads TGTGCCAGCAGTTTATCCCGTATGGGACCGGCTAATGAAAAACTGTTTTTT.

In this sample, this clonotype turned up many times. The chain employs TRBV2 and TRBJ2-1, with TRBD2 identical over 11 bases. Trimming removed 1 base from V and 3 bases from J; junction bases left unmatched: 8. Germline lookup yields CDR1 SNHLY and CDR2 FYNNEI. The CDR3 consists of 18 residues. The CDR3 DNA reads TGTGCCAGCAGTGAAGAACTAGCGGGGGTTGGCAACTACAATGAGCAGTTCTTC. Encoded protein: CASSEELAGVGNYNEQFF.

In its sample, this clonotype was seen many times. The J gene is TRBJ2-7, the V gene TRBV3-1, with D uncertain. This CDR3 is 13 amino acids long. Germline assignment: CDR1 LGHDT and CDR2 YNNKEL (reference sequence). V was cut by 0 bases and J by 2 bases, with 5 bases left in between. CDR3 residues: CASSQDRAYEQYV. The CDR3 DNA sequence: TGTGCCAGCAGCCAAGACAGAGCCTACGAGCAGTACGTC.

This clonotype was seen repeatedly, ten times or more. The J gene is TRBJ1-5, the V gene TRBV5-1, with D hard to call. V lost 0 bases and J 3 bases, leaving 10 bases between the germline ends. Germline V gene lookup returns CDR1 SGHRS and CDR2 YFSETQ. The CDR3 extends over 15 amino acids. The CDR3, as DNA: TGCGCCAGCAGCTTGGGAGGATTGGACAATCAGCCCCAGCATTTT. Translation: CASSLGGLDNQPQHF.

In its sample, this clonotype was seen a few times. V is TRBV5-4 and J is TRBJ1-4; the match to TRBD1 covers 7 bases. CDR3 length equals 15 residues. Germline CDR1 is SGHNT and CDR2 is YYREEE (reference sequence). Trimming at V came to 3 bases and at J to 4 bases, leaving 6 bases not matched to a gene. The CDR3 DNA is TGTGCCAGCAGCTCAGCCGGGACAGATAATGAAAAACTGTTTTTT. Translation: CASSSAGTDNEKLFF.

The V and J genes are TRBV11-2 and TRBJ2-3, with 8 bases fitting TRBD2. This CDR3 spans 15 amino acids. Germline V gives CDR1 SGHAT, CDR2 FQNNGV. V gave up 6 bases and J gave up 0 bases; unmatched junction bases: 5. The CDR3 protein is CASSRAGASTDTQYF. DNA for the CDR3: TGTGCCAGCAGTCGAGCGGGGGCCAGCACAGATACGCAGTATTTT.

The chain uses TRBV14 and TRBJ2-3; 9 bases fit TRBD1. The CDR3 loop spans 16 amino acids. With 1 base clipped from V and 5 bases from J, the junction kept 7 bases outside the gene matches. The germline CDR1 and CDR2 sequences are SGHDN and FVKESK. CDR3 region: CASSQVPGQGIDTQYF. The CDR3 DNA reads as TGTGCCAGCAGCCAAGTACCGGGACAGGGAATAGATACGCAGTATTTT. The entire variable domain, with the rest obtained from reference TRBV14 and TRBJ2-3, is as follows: EAGVTQFPSHSVIEKGQTVTLRCDPISGHDNLYWYRRVMGKEIKFLLHFVKESKQDESGMPNNRFLAERTGGTYSTLKVQPAELEDSGVYFCASSQVPGQGIDTQYFGPGTRLTVL.

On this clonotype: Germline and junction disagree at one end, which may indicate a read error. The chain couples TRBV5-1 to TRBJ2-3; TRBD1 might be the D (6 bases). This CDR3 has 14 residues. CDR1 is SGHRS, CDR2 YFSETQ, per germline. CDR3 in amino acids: CASSEQGYADTQYF. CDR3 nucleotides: TGTGCCAGCAGCGAACAGGGTTACGCAGATACGCAGTATTTT.

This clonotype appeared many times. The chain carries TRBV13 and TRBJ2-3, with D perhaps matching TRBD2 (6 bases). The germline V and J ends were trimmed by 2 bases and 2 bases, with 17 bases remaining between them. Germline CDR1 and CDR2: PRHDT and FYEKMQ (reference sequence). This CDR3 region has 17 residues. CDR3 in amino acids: CASSLLRRGEHTDTQYF. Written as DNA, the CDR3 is TGTGCCAGCAGCTTACTTCGGCGGGGTGAACACACAGATACGCAGTATTTT.

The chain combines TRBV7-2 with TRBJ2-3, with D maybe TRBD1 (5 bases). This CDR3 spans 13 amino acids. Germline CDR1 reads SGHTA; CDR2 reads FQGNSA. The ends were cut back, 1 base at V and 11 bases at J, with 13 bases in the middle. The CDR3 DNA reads TGTGCCAGCAGCTTAGGGGGCAGCTTTCGGCAGTATTTT. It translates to CASSLGGSFRQYF.

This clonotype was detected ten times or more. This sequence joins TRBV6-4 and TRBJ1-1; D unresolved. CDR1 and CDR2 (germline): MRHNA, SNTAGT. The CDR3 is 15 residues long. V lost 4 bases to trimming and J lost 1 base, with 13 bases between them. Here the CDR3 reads CASSAKFRGNTEAFF. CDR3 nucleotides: TGTGCCAGCAGTGCTAAATTCCGCGGGAACACTGAAGCTTTCTTT.

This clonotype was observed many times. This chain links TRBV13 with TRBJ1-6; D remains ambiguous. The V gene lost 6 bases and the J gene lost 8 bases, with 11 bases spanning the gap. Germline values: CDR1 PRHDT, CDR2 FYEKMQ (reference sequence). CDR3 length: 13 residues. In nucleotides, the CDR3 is TGTGCCAGCAGTGCCGTTTTGGATTCACCCCTCCACTTT. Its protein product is CASSAVLDSPLHF. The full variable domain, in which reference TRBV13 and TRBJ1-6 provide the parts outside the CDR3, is AAGVIQSPRHLIKEKRETATLKCYPIPRHDTVYWYQQGPGQDPQFLISFYEKMQSDKGSIPDRFSAQQFSDYHSELNMSSLELGDSALYFCASSAVLDSPLHFGNGTRLTVT.

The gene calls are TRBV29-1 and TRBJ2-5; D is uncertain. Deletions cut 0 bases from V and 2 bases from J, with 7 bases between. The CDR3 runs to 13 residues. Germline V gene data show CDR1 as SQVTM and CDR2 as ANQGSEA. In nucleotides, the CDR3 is TGCAGCGTTGAAGACCCCAGACAAGAGACCCAGTACTTC. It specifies CSVEDPRQETQYF.

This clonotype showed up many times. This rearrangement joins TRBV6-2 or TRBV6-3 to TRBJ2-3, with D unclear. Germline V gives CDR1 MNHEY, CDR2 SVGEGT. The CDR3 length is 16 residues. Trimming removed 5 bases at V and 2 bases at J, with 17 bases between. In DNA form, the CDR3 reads TGTGCCAGCAGTCCGGGTGGATCGTACCCCACAGATACGCAGTATTTT. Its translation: CASSPGGSYPTDTQYF.

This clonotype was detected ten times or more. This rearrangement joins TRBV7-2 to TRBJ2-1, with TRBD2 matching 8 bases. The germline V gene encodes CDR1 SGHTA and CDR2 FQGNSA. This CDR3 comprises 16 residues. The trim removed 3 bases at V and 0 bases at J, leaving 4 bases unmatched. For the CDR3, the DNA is TGTGCCAGCAGCTTCGCTAGCGGGCCCTCCTACAATGAGCAGTTCTTC. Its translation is CASSFASGPSYNEQFF.

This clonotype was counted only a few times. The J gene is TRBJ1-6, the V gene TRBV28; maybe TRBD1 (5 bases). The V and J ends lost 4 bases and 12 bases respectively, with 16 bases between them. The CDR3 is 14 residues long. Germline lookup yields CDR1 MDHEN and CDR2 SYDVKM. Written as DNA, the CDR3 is TGTGCCAGCAGTTCGGGGACTGCCAGGGAACCCCTCCACTTT. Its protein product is CASSSGTAREPLHF.

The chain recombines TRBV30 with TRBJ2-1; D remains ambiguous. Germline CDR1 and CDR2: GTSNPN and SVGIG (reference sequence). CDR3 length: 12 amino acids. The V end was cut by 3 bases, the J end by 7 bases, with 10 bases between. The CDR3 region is CAWSREGNEQFF. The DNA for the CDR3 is TGTGCCTGGAGCAGAGAAGGGAATGAGCAGTTCTTC.

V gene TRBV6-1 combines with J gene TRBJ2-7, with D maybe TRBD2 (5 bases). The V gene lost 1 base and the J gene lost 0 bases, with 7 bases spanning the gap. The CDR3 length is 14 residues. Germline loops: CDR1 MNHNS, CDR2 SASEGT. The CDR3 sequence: CASSEVGSSYEQYF. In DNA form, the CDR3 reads TGTGCCAGCAGTGAAGTGGGGAGCTCCTACGAGCAGTACTTC.

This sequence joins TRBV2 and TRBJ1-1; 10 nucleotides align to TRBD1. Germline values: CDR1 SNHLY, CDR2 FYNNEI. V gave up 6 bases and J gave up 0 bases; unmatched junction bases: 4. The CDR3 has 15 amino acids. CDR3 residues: CASSDRGQLNTEAFF. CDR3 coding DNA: TGTGCCAGCAGCGACAGGGGGCAATTGAACACTGAAGCTTTCTTT.

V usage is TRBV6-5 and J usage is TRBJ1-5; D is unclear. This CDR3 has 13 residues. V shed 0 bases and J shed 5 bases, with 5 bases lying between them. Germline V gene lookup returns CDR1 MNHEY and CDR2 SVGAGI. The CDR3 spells CASSYSSDQPQHF. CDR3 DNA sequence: TGTGCCAGCAGTTACTCGTCCGATCAGCCCCAGCATTTT.

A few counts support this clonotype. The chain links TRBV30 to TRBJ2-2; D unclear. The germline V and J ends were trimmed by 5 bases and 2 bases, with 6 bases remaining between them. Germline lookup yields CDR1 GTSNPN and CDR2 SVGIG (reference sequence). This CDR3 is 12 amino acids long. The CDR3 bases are TGTGCCTGGTCATCCAACACCGGGGAGCTGTTTTTT. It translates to CAWSSNTGELFF.

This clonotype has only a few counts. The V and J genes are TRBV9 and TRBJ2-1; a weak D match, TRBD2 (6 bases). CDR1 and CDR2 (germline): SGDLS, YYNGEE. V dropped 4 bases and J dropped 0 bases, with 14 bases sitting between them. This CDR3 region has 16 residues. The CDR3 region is CASSPLGGSSYNEQFF. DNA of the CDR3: TGTGCCAGCAGCCCCCTGGGGGGTTCCTCCTACAATGAGCAGTTCTTC.